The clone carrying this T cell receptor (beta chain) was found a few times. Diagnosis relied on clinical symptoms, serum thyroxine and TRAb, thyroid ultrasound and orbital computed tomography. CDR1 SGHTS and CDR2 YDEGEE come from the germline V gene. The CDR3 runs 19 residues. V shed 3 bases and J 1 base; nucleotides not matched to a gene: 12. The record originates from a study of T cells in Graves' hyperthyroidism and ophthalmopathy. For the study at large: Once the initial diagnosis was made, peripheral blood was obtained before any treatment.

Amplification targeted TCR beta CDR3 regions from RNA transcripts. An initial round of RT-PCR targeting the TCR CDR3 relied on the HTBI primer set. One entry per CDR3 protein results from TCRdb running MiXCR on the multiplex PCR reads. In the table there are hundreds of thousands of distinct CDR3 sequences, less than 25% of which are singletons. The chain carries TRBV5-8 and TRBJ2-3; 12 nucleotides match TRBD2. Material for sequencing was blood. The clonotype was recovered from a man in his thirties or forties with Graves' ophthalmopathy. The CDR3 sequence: CASSSFPSSSGGGTDTQYF. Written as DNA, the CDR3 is TGTGCCAGCAGCTCCTTCCCATCTTCTAGCGGGGGGGGCACAGATACGCAGTATTTT.